The 23 T cell receptor beta chains presented below share a single source sample, sequenced in a study of T cells in Graves' hyperthyroidism and ophthalmopathy. Authors of the study amplified TCR beta CDR3 regions from RNA transcripts. TCR CDR3 regions were first amplified by RT-PCR with HTBI primers. MiXCR was run by TCRdb on the multiplex PCR reads, yielding one entry per CDR3 protein. Here the sample spans almost 500,000 distinct CDR3 sequences, approximately 23% being singletons. The sample consisted of blood. The receptors shown here come from a woman between 65 and 79 years old with Graves' ophthalmopathy.

The chain combines TRBV3-1 with TRBJ2-7; 9 bases agree with TRBD2. J gave up 3 bases and V 6 bases, and 9 bases lay outside the gene matches. There are 15 residues in the CDR3. Germline V gene sequence: CDR1 LGHDT, CDR2 YNNKEL (reference sequence). CDR3 nucleotides: TGTGCCAGCAGTCGAAATAGCGGGAGTTTCTACGAGCAGTACTTC. Protein: CASSRNSGSFYEQYF.

This clonotype was seen a few times. The gene calls are TRBV6-1 and TRBJ2-7, with D uncertain. V lost 3 bases to trimming and J lost 0 bases, with 6 bases between them. The CDR3 runs 13 residues. The germline gives CDR1 MNHNS, CDR2 SASEGT. CDR3 nucleotide sequence: TGTGCCAGCAGTGAGGCCGCCTCCTACGAGCAGTACTTC. Protein product: CASSEAASYEQYF.

This clonotype has only a few counts. The V and J genes are TRBV28 and TRBJ2-1; 8 bases agree with TRBD1. The CDR3 runs 15 residues. Trimming removed 1 base from V and 9 bases from J; junction bases left unmatched: 8. Germline CDR1 MDHEN, CDR2 SYDVKM. The CDR3 region is CASSLLVSGGSEQFF. The CDR3 coding sequence is TGTGCCAGCAGTTTATTAGTGTCAGGGGGCAGTGAGCAGTTCTTC.

This clonotype was seen a few times. This chain links TRBV6-1 with TRBJ1-1, with D tentatively TRBD1 (6 bases). The V gene's germline CDR1 is MNHNS and CDR2 SASEGT. V lost 7 bases and J lost 8, with 14 bases in between. This CDR3 contains 12 residues. The CDR3 sequence: CASKSPGAEAFF. Here the CDR3 DNA reads TGTGCCAGCAAAAGTCCAGGGGCGGAAGCTTTCTTT.

The chain is built from TRBV6-1 and TRBJ1-5; D is possibly TRBD1 (6 bases). Germline-derived CDR1 and CDR2 are MNHNS and SASEGT. Between the trimmed V and J ends, which lost 6 bases and 9 bases, there was a span of 15 bases. This CDR3 region has 13 residues. CDR3 sequence: CASRGASLGPQHF. Written as DNA, the CDR3 is TGTGCCAGCAGGGGGGCCTCCCTGGGGCCCCAGCATTTT.

In its sample, this clonotype was seen a few times. This chain uses TRBV20-1 with TRBJ2-7; D unresolved. Trimming stripped 1 base from V and 0 bases from J, with 10 bases between. The CDR3 spans 14 residues. The V gene's germline CDR1 is DFQATT and CDR2 SNEGSKA (reference sequence). For the CDR3, the DNA is TGCAGTGCTAGAGGGGTTAGGAGCTCCTACGAGCAGTACTTC. Amino acids: CSARGVRSSYEQYF.

This clonotype was seen a handful of times. V usage is TRBV11-1 and J usage is TRBJ2-1; a possible D gene is TRBD2 (5 bases). Germline assignment: CDR1 SGHAT and CDR2 FQDESV (reference sequence). The V gene lost 5 bases and the J gene lost 0 bases, with 17 bases spanning the gap. The CDR3 is 17 residues long. The CDR3: CASSREPSRSSYNEQFF. The CDR3 DNA reads as TGTGCCAGCAGCCGTGAGCCTAGCCGGAGCTCCTACAATGAGCAGTTCTTC.

The chain has TRBV5-1 and TRBJ1-4; 8 positions agree with TRBD1. The CDR3 consists of 14 residues. Germline-derived CDR1 and CDR2 are SGHRS and YFSETQ. V shed 4 bases, J shed 6 bases, and the junction held 5 bases outside the gene matches. This CDR3 reads CASSPDRADEKLFF. The CDR3 DNA is TGCGCCAGCAGCCCGGACAGGGCTGATGAAAAACTGTTTTTT.

The chain uses TRBV28 and TRBJ1-5, with 7 nucleotides matching TRBD1. Germline lookup yields CDR1 MDHEN and CDR2 SYDVKM. J was trimmed by 3 bases and V by 5 bases; bases with no gene match: 7. The CDR3 is made up of 15 amino acids. The CDR3 reads CASSPSGTVNQPQHF. In DNA, the CDR3 is TGTGCCAGCAGTCCTTCGGGGACAGTCAATCAGCCCCAGCATTTT. The full variable domain, completed using reference TRBV28 and TRBJ1-5, is DVKVTQSSRYLVKRTGEKVFLECVQDMDHENMFWYRQDPGLGLRLIYFSYDVKMKEKGDIPEGYSVSREKKERFSLILESASTNQTSMYLCASSPSGTVNQPQHFGDGTRLSIL.

This sequence joins TRBV2 and TRBJ1-1; D remains unclear. V was cut by 4 bases and J by 4 bases, with 10 bases left in between. The CDR3 has 13 residues. Germline V CDR1 and CDR2: SNHLY, FYNNEI. The CDR3 sequence is CASSGDGSTEAFF. In DNA form, the CDR3 reads TGTGCCAGCAGTGGAGACGGAAGCACTGAAGCTTTCTTT.

This clonotype was counted a few times. V and J are TRBV20-1 and TRBJ1-6; D unclear. Germline CDR1 reads DFQATT; CDR2 reads SNEGSKA (reference sequence). V was clipped by 1 base and J by 0 bases, with 10 bases between them. The CDR3 is 16 amino acids. The CDR3 spells CSARGPGSSYNSPLHF. Here the CDR3 DNA reads TGCAGTGCTAGAGGGCCGGGAAGCTCCTATAATTCACCCCTCCACTTT.

With regard to this clonotype: A read error may produce the germline difference seen at one junction end. The chain couples TRBV3-1 to TRBJ1-6; no clear D. In germline, CDR1 is LGHDT, CDR2 YNNKEL (reference sequence). The CDR3 consists of 14 residues. The CDR3 here is CASIQAQINSPLHF. CDR3 nucleotides: TGTGCCAGCATCCAAGCACAGATCAATTCACCCCTCCACTTT.

The V call is TRBV28, the J call TRBJ2-3; D is possibly TRBD1 (5 bases). The CDR3 consists of 13 residues. The V end was cut by 5 bases, the J end by 6 bases, with 12 bases between. Germline V gene lookup returns CDR1 MDHEN and CDR2 SYDVKM. The CDR3 DNA is TGTGCCAGCAGTGATGGGGCCCCCGATACGCAGTATTTT. The encoded protein is CASSDGAPDTQYF. Looking up the rest from reference TRBV28 and TRBJ2-3 gives the full variable domain: DVKVTQSSRYLVKRTGEKVFLECVQDMDHENMFWYRQDPGLGLRLIYFSYDVKMKEKGDIPEGYSVSREKKERFSLILESASTNQTSMYLCASSDGAPDTQYFGPGTRLTVL.

This clonotype was detected many times. The V and J genes are TRBV2 and TRBJ1-2, with 8 bases fitting TRBD1. Losses at the gene ends were 6 bases for V and 7 bases for J; bases not matched to a gene: 13. The CDR3 has 15 residues. The germline V gene has CDR1 SNHLY and CDR2 FYNNEI. In DNA, the CDR3 is TGTGCCAGCAGCGAAATAAGGACAGGGTCGGTTGGCTACACCTTC. Amino acid sequence: CASSEIRTGSVGYTF.

This clonotype has a handful of counts. The chain joins TRBV3-1 to TRBJ2-1, with D uncertain. The CDR3 extends over 11 amino acids. CDR1 and CDR2 (germline): LGHDT, YNNKEL (reference sequence). Trimming stripped 2 bases from V and 10 bases from J, with 6 bases between. This CDR3 reads CASSQSREQFF. DNA of the CDR3: TGTGCCAGCAGCCAATCGCGGGAGCAGTTCTTC.

This clonotype was picked up many times. The chain couples TRBV12-3 or TRBV12-4 to TRBJ2-1; TRBD2 matches 10 bases. CDR3 length: 15 amino acids. J was trimmed by 6 bases and V by 2 bases; bases with no gene match: 4. The CDR3 reads CASSLLAGVLNEQFF. Written as DNA, the CDR3 is TGTGCCAGCAGTTTACTAGCGGGAGTCCTCAATGAGCAGTTCTTC.

This clonotype has just a few counts. DNA of the CDR3: TGCAGTGCTCTGGCGGGAGTATTAAATGAGCAGTTCTTC. Translation: CSALAGVLNEQFF. The chain links TRBV20-1 to TRBJ2-1, with 7 positions matching TRBD2. This CDR3 is 13 amino acids long. Germline assignment: CDR1 DFQATT and CDR2 SNEGSKA (reference sequence). Trimming took 5 bases from V and 7 from J; bases not matched to a gene: 8.

The chain has TRBV5-1 and TRBJ2-7; no clear D. Trimming stripped 5 bases from V and 5 bases from J, with 8 bases between. CDR3 size: 11 residues. Germline lookup yields CDR1 SGHRS and CDR2 YFSETQ. CDR3 DNA: TGCGCCAGCAGTACACTCGACGAGCAGTACTTC. It yields the protein CASSTLDEQYF. The full variable domain, in which reference TRBV5-1 and TRBJ2-7 provide the parts outside the CDR3, is KAGVTQTPRYLIKTRGQQVTLSCSPISGHRSVSWYQQTPGQGLQFLFEYFSETQRNKGNFPGRFSGRQFSNSRSEMNVSTLELGDSALYLCASSTLDEQYFGPGTRLTVT.

J is TRBJ2-3 and V is TRBV4-3, with 7 bases lining up with TRBD1. Trimming cost V 4 bases and J 2 bases; bases outside gene matches: 12. Germline CDR1 LGHNA, CDR2 YSLEER. The CDR3 is 17 amino acids. The DNA for the CDR3 is TGCGCCAGCAGCCTAAATTGGCAGGGGGTAAACACAGATACGCAGTATTTT. This sequence encodes CASSLNWQGVNTDTQYF.

This clonotype appeared a single time. This sequence may be a read error, since a much larger clone differs from it by one base. V is TRBV7-9 and J is TRBJ2-7; D possibly corresponds to TRBD1 (6 bases). The length of the CDR3 is 13 residues. The V end was cut by 8 bases, the J end by 2 bases, with 13 bases between. CDR1 is SEHNR and CDR2 is FQNEAQ in the germline V gene (reference sequence). Written as DNA, the CDR3 is TGTGCCAGCCGGGACACTAACACCTACGAGCAGTACTTC. Translated, it gives CASRDTNTYEQYF.

This chain links TRBV2 with TRBJ1-2, with TRBD1 matching over 8 bases. This CDR3 is 16 amino acids long. V trimming: 5 bases; J trimming: 7 bases; junction bases outside the gene matches: 15. Per the germline V gene, CDR1 is SNHLY and CDR2 is FYNNEI. In DNA, the CDR3 is TGTGCCAGCAGTCAATATCAGGGGGCAAGATTACGTGGCTACACCTTC. Translating gives CASSQYQGARLRGYTF.

This chain uses TRBV7-9 with TRBJ2-4; perhaps D is TRBD1 or TRBD2 (5 bases each). V was pared by 2 bases and J by 0 bases, with 17 bases between. This CDR3 region has 18 residues. CDR1 is SEHNR, CDR2 FQNEAQ, per germline (reference sequence). For the CDR3, the DNA is TGTGCCAGCAGCTTAACCGGGACGGTTAGGTTAGCCAAAAACATTCAGTACTTC. Its translation: CASSLTGTVRLAKNIQYF.

The table lists this clonotype with many counts. The chain carries TRBV30 and TRBJ2-1; tentatively, D is TRBD1 or TRBD2 (5 bases each). The CDR3 is 12 amino acids. Germline V gene lookup returns CDR1 GTSNPN and CDR2 SVGIG (reference sequence). Trimming removed 3 bases from V and 9 bases from J, with 12 bases in between. DNA of the CDR3: TGTGCCTGGAGCGCCGGGGCTGGTGAGCAGTTCTTC. Its protein product is CAWSAGAGEQFF.